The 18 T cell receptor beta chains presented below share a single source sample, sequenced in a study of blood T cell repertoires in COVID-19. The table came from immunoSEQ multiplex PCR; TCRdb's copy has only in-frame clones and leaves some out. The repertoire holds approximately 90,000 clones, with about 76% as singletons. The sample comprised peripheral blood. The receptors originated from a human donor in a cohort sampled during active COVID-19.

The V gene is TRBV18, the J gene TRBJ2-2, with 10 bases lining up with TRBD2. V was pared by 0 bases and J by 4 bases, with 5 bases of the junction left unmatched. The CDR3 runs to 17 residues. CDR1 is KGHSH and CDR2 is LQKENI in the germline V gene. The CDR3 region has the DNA TGTGCCAGCTCACCACCGAATAGCGGGAGGTTCACCGGGGAGCTGTTTTTT. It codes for CASSPPNSGRFTGELFF.

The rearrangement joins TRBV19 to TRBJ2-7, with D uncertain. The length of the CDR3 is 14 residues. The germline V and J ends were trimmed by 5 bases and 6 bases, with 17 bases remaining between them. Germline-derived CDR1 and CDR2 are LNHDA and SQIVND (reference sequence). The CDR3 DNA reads TGTGCCAGTAGTGTAGCCCATCGAACCGGCGAGCAGTACTTC. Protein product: CASSVAHRTGEQYF.

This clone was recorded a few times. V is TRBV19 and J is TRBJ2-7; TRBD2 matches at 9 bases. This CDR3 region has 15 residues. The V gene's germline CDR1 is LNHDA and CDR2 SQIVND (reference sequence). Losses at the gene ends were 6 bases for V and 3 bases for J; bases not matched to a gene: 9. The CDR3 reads CASSSPGLAIYEQYF. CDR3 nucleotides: TGTGCCAGTAGCTCCCCAGGACTAGCGATCTACGAGCAGTACTTC.

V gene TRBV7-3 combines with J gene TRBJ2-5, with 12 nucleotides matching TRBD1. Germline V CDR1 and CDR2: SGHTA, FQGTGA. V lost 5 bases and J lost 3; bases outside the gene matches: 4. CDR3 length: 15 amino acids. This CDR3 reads CASSAGTGGEETQYF. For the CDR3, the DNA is TGTGCCAGCAGCGCTGGGACAGGGGGCGAAGAGACCCAGTACTTC.

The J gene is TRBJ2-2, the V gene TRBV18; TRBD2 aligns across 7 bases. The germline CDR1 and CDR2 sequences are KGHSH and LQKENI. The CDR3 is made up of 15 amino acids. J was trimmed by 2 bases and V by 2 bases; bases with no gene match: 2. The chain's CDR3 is CASSPGGGNTGELFF. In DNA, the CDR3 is TGTGCCAGCTCACCAGGCGGGGGTAACACCGGGGAGCTGTTTTTT.

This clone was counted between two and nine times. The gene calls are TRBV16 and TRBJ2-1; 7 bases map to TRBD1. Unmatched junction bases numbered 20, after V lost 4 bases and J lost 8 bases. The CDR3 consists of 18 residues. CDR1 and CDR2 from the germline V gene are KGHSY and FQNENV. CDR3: CASSPQLIDRDLVDEQFF. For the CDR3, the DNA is TGTGCCAGCAGCCCGCAGCTTATCGACAGGGATTTGGTCGATGAGCAGTTCTTC.

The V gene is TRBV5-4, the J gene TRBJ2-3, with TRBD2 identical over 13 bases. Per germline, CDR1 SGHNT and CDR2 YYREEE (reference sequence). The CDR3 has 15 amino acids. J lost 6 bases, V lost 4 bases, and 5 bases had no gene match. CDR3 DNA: TGTGCCAGCAGCCGCGAACTAGCGGGAGGGGATACGCAGTATTTT. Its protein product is CASSRELAGGDTQYF.

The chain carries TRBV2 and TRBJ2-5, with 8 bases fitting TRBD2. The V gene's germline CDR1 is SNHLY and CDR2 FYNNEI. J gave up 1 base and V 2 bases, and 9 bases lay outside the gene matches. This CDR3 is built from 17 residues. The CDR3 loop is CASSEYGSGTFQETQYF. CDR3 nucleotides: TGTGCCAGCAGTGAATACGGTAGCGGGACCTTCCAAGAGACCCAGTACTTC. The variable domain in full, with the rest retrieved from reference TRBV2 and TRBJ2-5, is EPEVTQTPSHQVTQMGQEVILRCVPISNHLYFYWYRQILGQKVEFLVSFYNNEISEKSEIFDDQFSVERPDGSNFTLKIRSTKLEDSAMYFCASSEYGSGTFQETQYFGPGTRLLVL.

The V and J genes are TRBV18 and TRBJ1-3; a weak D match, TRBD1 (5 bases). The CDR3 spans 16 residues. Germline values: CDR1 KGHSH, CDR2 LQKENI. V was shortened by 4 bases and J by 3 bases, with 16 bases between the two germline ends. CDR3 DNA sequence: TGTGCCAGCTCACTGTCAGGGTTTGCGGATGGAAACACCATATATTTT. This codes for CASSLSGFADGNTIYF.

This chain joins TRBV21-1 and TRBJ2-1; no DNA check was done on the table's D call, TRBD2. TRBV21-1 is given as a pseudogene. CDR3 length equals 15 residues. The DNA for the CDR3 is TGTGCCAGCAACACCGGACTTCGCTCCTACAATGAGCAGTTCTTC. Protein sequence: CASNTGLRSYNEQFF.

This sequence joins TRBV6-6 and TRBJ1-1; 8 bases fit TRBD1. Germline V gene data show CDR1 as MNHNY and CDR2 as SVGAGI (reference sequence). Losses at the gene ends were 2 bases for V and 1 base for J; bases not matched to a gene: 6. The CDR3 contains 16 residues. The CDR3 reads CASSYPGTGPNTEAFF. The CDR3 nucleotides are TGTGCCAGCAGTTACCCAGGGACAGGACCGAACACTGAAGCTTTCTTT.

The CDR3 loop is CASSLGSEPETQYF. The CDR3 DNA sequence: TGCGCCAGCAGCCTGGGGTCTGAGCCTGAGACCCAGTACTTC. The rearrangement joins TRBV5-1 to TRBJ2-5; the D is unclear. CDR3 length: 14 amino acids. Germline lookup yields CDR1 SGHRS and CDR2 YFSETQ. Trimming removed 4 bases from V and 5 bases from J, with 15 bases in between.

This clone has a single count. This CDR3 is CASSSTPGSTDTQYF. DNA for the CDR3: TGTGCCAGCAGCTCAACTCCAGGGAGCACAGATACGCAGTATTTT. The chain recombines TRBV7-6 with TRBJ2-3, with D tentatively TRBD1 (5 bases). The V and J ends lost 4 bases and 0 bases respectively, with 11 bases between them. The CDR3 is 15 amino acids. Per germline, CDR1 SGHVS and CDR2 FNYEAQ.

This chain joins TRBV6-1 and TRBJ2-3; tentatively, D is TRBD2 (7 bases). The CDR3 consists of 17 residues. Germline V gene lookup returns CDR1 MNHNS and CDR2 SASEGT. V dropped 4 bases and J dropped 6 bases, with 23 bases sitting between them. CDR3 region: CASSARAGVGGADTQYF. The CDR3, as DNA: TGTGCCAGCAGTGCTAGGGCAGGTGTGGGGGGGGCGGATACGCAGTATTTT.

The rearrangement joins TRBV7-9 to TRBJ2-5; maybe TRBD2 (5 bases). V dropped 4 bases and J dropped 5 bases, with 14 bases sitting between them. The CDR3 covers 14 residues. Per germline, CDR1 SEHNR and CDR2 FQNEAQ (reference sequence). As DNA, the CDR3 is TGTGCCAGCAGCTGGCCCGGGGTACCGGAGACCCAGTACTTC. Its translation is CASSWPGVPETQYF.

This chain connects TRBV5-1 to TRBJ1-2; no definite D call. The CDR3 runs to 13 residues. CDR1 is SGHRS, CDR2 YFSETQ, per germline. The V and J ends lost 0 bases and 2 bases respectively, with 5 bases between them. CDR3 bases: TGCGCCAGCAGCTTGGGGCAGAACTATGGCTACACCTTC. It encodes CASSLGQNYGYTF.

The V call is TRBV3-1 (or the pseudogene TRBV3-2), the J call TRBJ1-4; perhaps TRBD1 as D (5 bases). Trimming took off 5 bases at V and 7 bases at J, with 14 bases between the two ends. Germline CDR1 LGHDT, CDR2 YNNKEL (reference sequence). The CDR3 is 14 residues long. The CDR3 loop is CASSGGLVGEKLFF. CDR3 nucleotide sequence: TGTGCCAGCAGCGGGGGGTTAGTGGGTGAAAAACTGTTTTTT.

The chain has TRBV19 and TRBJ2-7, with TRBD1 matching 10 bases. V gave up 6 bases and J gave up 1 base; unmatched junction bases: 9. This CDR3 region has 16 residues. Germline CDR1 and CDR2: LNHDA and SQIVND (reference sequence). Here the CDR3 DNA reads TGTGCCAGTAGCCCAGCCGGGACAGGGGTATCCTACGAGCAGTACTTC. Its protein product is CASSPAGTGVSYEQYF.